The 25 T cell receptor beta chains listed next were all sequenced from one sample in a study of shared clonotypes between healthy human individuals (dated by TCRdb to the early 2020s). To prepare the library, the immunoSEQ multiplex PCR assay was applied. Not all clones reach the TCRdb copy of this immuneACCESS table, which keeps in-frame sequences only. Checked studies attribute under half of the gap to unresolved V genes and leave the rest unexplained. This sample has 780,000 or so clones in its table, and over 55% of those were observed once. Clones ranked in the top ten supply more than 1.5% of the sample. Sequencing input: memory CD4+ T cells sorted from blood. The meaning of the sample's cell subset or site label: CD45RA-negative fraction. All receptors come from a woman in her 30s in good health.

The count of this clone is one. The CDR3 here is CASSLGATVPMNTEAFF. The CDR3 DNA reads as TGTGCCAGCAGCTTAGGTGCGACAGTTCCTATGAACACTGAAGCTTTCTTT. V gene TRBV7-7 combines with J gene TRBJ1-1, with D tentatively TRBD1 (5 bases). Trimming took off 1 base at V and 0 bases at J, with 15 bases between the two ends. CDR1 and CDR2 (germline): SSHAT, FNYEAQ (reference sequence). CDR3 length: 17 amino acids.

The J gene is TRBJ2-2, the V gene TRBV13; TRBD2 matches at 15 bases. This CDR3 is 19 amino acids long. Looked up from germline, CDR1 is PRHDT and CDR2 is FYEKMQ (reference sequence). Trimming removed 1 base from V and 0 bases from J; junction bases left unmatched: 3. CDR3 DNA: TGTGCCAGCAGCTTAGAGGGACTAGCGGGAGGAACGAACACCGGGGAGCTGTTTTTT. It encodes CASSLEGLAGGTNTGELFF.

V is TRBV19 and J is TRBJ2-6; TRBD1 matches 9 bases. The CDR3 totals 19 residues. J lost 0 bases, V lost 6 bases, and 12 bases had no gene match. Germline loops: CDR1 LNHDA, CDR2 SQIVND (reference sequence). The DNA of the CDR3 is TGTGCCAGTAGCCTCGGACCGGGACAGGGCGGCTCTGGGGCCAACGTCCTGACTTTC. Translated: CASSLGPGQGGSGANVLTF.

J is TRBJ2-7 and V is TRBV28; the D call may be TRBD1 or TRBD2 (5 bases each). This CDR3 comprises 18 residues. V shed 1 base and J shed 3 bases, with 22 bases lying between them. Per germline, CDR1 MDHEN and CDR2 SYDVKM. The CDR3 nucleotides read TGTGCCAGCAGTTTATCCCGAGGGGACCAGCGCGCGGGCTACGAGCAGTACTTC. It translates to CASSLSRGDQRAGYEQYF.

The V gene is TRBV30, the J gene TRBJ1-1; D remains unclear. Trimming cost V 5 bases and J 0 bases, with 10 bases left between them. CDR3 size: 13 residues. The germline V gene has CDR1 GTSNPN and CDR2 SVGIG (reference sequence). As DNA, the CDR3 is TGTGCCTGGGCTCGCATAATGAACACTGAAGCTTTCTTT. Translating gives CAWARIMNTEAFF.

The rearrangement uses TRBV28 and TRBJ2-1, with TRBD2 as a possible D gene (5 bases). Trimming took off 2 bases at V and 16 bases at J, with 18 bases between the two ends. Germline CDR1 reads MDHEN; CDR2 reads SYDVKM. The CDR3 spans 13 residues. The CDR3 is CASSLRSGNSYFF. The CDR3 region has the DNA TGTGCCAGCAGTTTACGTTCCGGGAATTCGTATTTCTTC.

This clone was detected a few times. The gene calls are TRBV6-5 and TRBJ2-7; D is undetermined. The CDR3 spans 16 residues. Trimming took 0 bases from V and 3 from J, leaving 15 bases between them. Germline loops: CDR1 MNHEY, CDR2 SVGAGI. The CDR3 bases are TGTGCCAGCAGTTACTCGGAACCCGGCGACGGCTACGAGCAGTACTTC. Amino acid sequence: CASSYSEPGDGYEQYF.

CDR3: CASSLRGGGTTEAFF. CDR3 nucleotides: TGTGCCAGCAGCCTCCGGGGGGGAGGCACCACTGAAGCTTTCTTT. V usage is TRBV6-1 and J usage is TRBJ1-1; a weak D match, TRBD1 (5 bases). Germline V lookup: CDR1 MNHNS, CDR2 SASEGT. Trimming left V 6 bases short and J 4 bases short, with 18 bases between. The CDR3 totals 15 residues.

The CDR3 region is CASSQDRDSPLHF. The CDR3 DNA follows: TGTGCCAGCAGCCAAGATCGAGATTCACCCCTCCACTTT. The V gene is TRBV4-2, the J gene TRBJ1-6, with unresolved D. CDR1 is LGHNA and CDR2 is YNFKEQ in the germline V gene. This CDR3 is built from 13 residues. V was shortened by 0 bases and J by 8 bases, with 5 bases between the two germline ends.

This chain connects TRBV28 to TRBJ2-6; 12 bases are shared with TRBD2. The CDR3 runs 17 residues. The germline V gene has CDR1 MDHEN and CDR2 SYDVKM. V gave up 6 bases and J gave up 0 bases; unmatched junction bases: 3. The CDR3 here is CASRGLAGRSGANVLTF. In nucleotides, the CDR3 is TGTGCCAGCAGAGGACTAGCGGGGCGCTCTGGGGCCAACGTCCTGACTTTC.

The chain joins TRBV27 to TRBJ1-6; 12 bases match TRBD1. The CDR3 sequence is 17 residues long. V lost 5 bases to trimming and J lost 6 bases; unmatched junction nucleotides: 8. Germline V gene lookup returns CDR1 MNHEY and CDR2 SMNVEV (reference sequence). This CDR3 is CASSHSGTGGSNSPLHF. CDR3 bases: TGTGCCAGCAGTCACTCGGGGACAGGGGGCTCTAATTCACCCCTCCACTTT.

The chain recombines TRBV4-2 with TRBJ2-7; 11 positions match TRBD2. The germline CDR1 and CDR2 sequences are LGHNA and YNFKEQ. V shed 0 bases and J 12 bases; nucleotides not matched to a gene: 4. The CDR3 runs to 13 residues. CDR3 residues: CASSQETSGSAYF. CDR3 coding DNA: TGTGCCAGCAGCCAAGAAACTAGCGGGAGTGCGTACTTC.

The rearrangement links TRBV2 to TRBJ2-2, with TRBD2 matching over 11 bases. The germline V gene has CDR1 SNHLY and CDR2 FYNNEI. The length of the CDR3 is 15 residues. J gave up 2 bases and V 8 bases, and 4 bases lay outside the gene matches. The CDR3 loop reads CASGGLAANTGELFF. CDR3 bases: TGTGCCAGCGGGGGACTAGCGGCAAACACCGGGGAGCTGTTTTTT.

The chain is built from TRBV7-2 and TRBJ2-7; D not resolved. The CDR3 length is 13 residues. The germline V and J ends were trimmed by 0 bases and 1 base, with 4 bases remaining between them. Germline CDR1 reads SGHTA; CDR2 reads FQGNSA. CDR3 nucleotides: TGTGCCAGCAGCTTAGCTAGATCCTACGAGCAGTACTTC. This translates into CASSLARSYEQYF.

This chain connects TRBV12-5 to TRBJ2-1; D is possibly TRBD1 or TRBD2 (7 bases each). V was trimmed by 0 bases and J by 7 bases, leaving 19 bases between them. The CDR3 contains 17 residues. CDR1 LGHNT and CDR2 FRNRAP come from the germline V gene. CDR3 in amino acids: CASGLVLGRGLENEQFF. Written as DNA, the CDR3 is TGTGCTAGTGGTTTGGTACTGGGGAGGGGGCTCGAAAATGAGCAGTTCTTC.

This rearrangement joins TRBV18 to TRBJ1-3, with D hard to call. In germline, CDR1 is KGHSH, CDR2 LQKENI. Trimming stripped 1 base from V and 1 base from J, with 2 bases between. The CDR3 sequence is 13 residues long. The CDR3, as DNA: TGTGCCAGCTCACCACAATCTGGAAACACCATATATTTT. The encoded protein is CASSPQSGNTIYF.

The chain carries TRBV27 and TRBJ2-3; no clear D. The V end lost 2 bases, the J end lost 4 bases, and 7 bases lay between the germline ends. From germline, CDR1 is MNHEY and CDR2 SMNVEV (reference sequence). CDR3 size: 13 residues. This CDR3 reads CASSLERPDTQYF. The CDR3 nucleotides read TGTGCCAGCAGTTTAGAGAGGCCAGATACGCAGTATTTT.

This clone was observed a handful of times. Other DNA sequences within the sample encode an identical CDR3. The V gene is TRBV27, the J gene TRBJ2-3, with a weak D call TRBD1 (6 bases). The germline V and J ends were trimmed by 3 bases and 8 bases, with 9 bases remaining between them. Germline assignment: CDR1 MNHEY and CDR2 SMNVEV (reference sequence). The CDR3 loop spans 12 amino acids. CDR3 amino acids: CASSFEGGTQYF. The CDR3 DNA sequence: TGTGCCAGCAGTTTCGAAGGGGGTACGCAGTATTTT.

This clone was seen only a few times. The chain's CDR3 is CASSYGQEGAPKQFF. The CDR3 nucleotides are TGCGCCAGCAGCTACGGACAGGAGGGGGCCCCGAAGCAGTTCTTC. The chain carries TRBV5-1 and TRBJ2-1; D is possibly TRBD1 (7 bases). This CDR3 contains 15 residues. The germline CDR1 and CDR2 sequences are SGHRS and YFSETQ. V gave up 3 bases and J gave up 11 bases, with 21 bases separating them.

V gene TRBV6-6 combines with J gene TRBJ1-5, with a possible D match to TRBD1 (5 bases). The ends were cut back, 2 bases at V and 1 base at J, with 9 bases in the middle. Germline CDR1 reads MNHNY; CDR2 reads SVGAGI (reference sequence). This CDR3 contains 15 residues. The CDR3 nucleotides read TGTGCCAGCAGTTACCAGGGTGTAAGCAATCAGCCCCAGCATTTT. Translated, it gives CASSYQGVSNQPQHF.

This clone was counted only a few times. The chain joins TRBV7-6 to TRBJ2-1, with D possibly called TRBD1 or TRBD2 (5 bases each). Germline lookup yields CDR1 SGHVS and CDR2 FNYEAQ. The CDR3 consists of 14 residues. The V gene lost 8 bases and the J gene lost 0 bases, with 11 bases spanning the gap. The CDR3 sequence: CASARGGSYNEQFF. CDR3 in DNA: TGTGCCAGCGCGAGGGGTGGCTCCTACAATGAGCAGTTCTTC.

The chain is built from TRBV2 and TRBJ2-7; weak D call: TRBD2 (6 bases). The CDR3 extends over 12 amino acids. Germline assignment: CDR1 SNHLY and CDR2 FYNNEI. The V and J ends lost 2 bases and 7 bases respectively, with 9 bases between them. CDR3 region: CASSESGREQYF. The CDR3 nucleotides are TGTGCCAGCAGTGAATCGGGGAGGGAGCAGTACTTC. Together with reference TRBV2 and TRBJ2-7, the CDR3 gives the full variable domain: EPEVTQTPSHQVTQMGQEVILRCVPISNHLYFYWYRQILGQKVEFLVSFYNNEISEKSEIFDDQFSVERPDGSNFTLKIRSTKLEDSAMYFCASSESGREQYFGPGTRLTVT.

This chain uses TRBV2 with TRBJ2-1, with TRBD1 identical over 8 bases. The V segment lost 7 bases and the J segment 2 bases; nucleotides outside the gene matches: 4. The CDR3 totals 14 residues. CDR1 SNHLY and CDR2 FYNNEI come from the germline V gene. DNA for the CDR3: TGTGCCAGCACCCGACAGGGGACCTACAATGAGCAGTTCTTC. Translation: CASTRQGTYNEQFF. Complete variable domain (other parts from reference TRBV2 and TRBJ2-1): EPEVTQTPSHQVTQMGQEVILRCVPISNHLYFYWYRQILGQKVEFLVSFYNNEISEKSEIFDDQFSVERPDGSNFTLKIRSTKLEDSAMYFCASTRQGTYNEQFFGPGTRLTVL.

This clone was counted a few times. The J gene is TRBJ1-5, the V gene TRBV15; D gene ambiguous. This CDR3 is 16 amino acids long. Between the trimmed V and J ends, which lost 0 bases and 8 bases, there was a span of 17 bases. Germline V gives CDR1 LNHNV, CDR2 YYDKDF (reference sequence). Written as DNA, the CDR3 is TGTGCCACCAGCAGAGATCAGGAAAGCAGTATTAAGCCCCAGCATTTT. Residues: CATSRDQESSIKPQHF.

A few counts support this clone. The chain has TRBV7-3 and TRBJ2-2, with TRBD2 matching 7 bases. Germline CDR1 SGHTA, CDR2 FQGTGA. CDR3 length equals 17 residues. Trimming removed 6 bases from V and 8 bases from J; junction bases left unmatched: 18. CDR3 DNA: TGTGCCAGCAGTCCCCTAGGAACTGCGGGAGTTCAGGGGGAGCTGTTTTTT. Translating it yields CASSPLGTAGVQGELFF.